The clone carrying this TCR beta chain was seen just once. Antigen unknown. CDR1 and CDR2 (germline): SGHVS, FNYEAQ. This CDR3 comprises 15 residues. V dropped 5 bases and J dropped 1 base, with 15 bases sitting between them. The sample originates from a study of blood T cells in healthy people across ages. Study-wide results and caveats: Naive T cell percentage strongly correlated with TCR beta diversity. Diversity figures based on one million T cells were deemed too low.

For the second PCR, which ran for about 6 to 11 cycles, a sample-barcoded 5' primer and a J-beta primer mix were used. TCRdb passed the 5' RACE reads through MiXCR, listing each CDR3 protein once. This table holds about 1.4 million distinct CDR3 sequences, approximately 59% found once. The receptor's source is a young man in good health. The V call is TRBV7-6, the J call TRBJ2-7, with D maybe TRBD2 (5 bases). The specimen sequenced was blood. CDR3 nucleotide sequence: TGTGCCAGCAGCCCTCTTCGAGGGATTTCCTACGAGCAGTACTTC. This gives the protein CASSPLRGISYEQYF.